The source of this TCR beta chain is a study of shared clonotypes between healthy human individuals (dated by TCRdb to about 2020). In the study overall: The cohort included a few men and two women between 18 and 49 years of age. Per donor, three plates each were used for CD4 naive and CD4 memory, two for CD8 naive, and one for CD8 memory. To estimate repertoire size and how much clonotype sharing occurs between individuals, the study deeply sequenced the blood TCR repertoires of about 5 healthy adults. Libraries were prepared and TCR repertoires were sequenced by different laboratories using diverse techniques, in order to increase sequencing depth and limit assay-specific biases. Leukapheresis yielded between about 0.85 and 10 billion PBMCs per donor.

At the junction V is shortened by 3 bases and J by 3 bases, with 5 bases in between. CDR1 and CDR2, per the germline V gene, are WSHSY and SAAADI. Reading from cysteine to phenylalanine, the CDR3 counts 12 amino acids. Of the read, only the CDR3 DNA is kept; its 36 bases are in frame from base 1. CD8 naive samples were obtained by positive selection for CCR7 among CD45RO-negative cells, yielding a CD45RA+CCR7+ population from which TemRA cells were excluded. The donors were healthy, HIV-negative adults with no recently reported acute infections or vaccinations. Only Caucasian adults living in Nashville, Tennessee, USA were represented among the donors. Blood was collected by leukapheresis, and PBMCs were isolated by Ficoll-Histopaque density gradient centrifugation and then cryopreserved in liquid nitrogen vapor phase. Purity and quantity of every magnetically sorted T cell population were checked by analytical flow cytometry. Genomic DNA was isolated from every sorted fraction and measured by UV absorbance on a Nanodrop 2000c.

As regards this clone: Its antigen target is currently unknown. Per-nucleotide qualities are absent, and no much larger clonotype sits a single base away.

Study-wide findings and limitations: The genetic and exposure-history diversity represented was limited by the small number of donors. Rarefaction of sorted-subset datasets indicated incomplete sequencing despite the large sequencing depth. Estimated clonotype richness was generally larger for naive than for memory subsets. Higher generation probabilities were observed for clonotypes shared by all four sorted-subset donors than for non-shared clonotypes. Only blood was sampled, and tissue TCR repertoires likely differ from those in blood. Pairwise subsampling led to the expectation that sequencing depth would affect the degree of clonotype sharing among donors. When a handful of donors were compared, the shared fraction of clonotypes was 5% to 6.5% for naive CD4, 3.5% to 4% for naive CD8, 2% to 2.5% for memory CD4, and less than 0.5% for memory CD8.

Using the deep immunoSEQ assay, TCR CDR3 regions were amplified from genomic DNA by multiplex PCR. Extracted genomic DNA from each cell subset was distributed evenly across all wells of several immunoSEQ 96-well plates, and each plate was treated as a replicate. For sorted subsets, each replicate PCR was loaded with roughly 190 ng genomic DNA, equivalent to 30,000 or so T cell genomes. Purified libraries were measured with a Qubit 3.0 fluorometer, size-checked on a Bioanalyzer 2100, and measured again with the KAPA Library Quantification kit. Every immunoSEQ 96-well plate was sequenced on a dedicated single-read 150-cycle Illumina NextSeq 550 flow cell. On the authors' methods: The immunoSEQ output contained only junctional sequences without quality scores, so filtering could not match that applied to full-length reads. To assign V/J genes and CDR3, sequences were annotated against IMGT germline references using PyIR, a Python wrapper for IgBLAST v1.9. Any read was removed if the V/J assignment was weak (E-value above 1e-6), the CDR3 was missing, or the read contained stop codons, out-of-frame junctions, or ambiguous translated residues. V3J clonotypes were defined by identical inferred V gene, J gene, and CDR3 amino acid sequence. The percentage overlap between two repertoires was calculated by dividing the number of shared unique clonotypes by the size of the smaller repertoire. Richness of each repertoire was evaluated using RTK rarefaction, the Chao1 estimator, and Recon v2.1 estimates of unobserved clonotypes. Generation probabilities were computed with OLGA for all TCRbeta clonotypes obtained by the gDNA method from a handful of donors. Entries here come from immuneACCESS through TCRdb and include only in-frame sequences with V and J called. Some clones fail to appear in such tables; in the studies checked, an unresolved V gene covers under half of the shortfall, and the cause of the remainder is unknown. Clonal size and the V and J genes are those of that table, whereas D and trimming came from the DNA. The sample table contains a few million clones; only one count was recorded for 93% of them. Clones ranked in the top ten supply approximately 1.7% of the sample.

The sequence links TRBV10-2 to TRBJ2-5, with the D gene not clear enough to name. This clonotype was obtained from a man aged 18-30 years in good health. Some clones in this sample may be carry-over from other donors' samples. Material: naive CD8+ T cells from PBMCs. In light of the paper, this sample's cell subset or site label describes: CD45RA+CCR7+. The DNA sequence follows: TGCGCCAGCAGTGAAGTAAAAGAGACCCAGTACTTC. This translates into CASSEVKETQYF.